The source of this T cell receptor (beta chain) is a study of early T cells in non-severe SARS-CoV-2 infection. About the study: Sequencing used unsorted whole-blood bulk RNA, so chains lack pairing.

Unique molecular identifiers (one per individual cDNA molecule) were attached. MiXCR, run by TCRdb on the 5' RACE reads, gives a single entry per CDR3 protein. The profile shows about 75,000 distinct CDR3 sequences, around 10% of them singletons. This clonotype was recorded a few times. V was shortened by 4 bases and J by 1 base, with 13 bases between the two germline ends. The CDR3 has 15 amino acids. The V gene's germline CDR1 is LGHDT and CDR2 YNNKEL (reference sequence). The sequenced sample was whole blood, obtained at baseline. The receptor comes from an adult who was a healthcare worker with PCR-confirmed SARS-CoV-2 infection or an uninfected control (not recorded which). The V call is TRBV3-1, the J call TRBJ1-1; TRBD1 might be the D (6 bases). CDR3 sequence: CASSPMRTANTEAFF. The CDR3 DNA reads TGTGCCAGCAGCCCAATGCGGACAGCGAACACTGAAGCTTTCTTT.